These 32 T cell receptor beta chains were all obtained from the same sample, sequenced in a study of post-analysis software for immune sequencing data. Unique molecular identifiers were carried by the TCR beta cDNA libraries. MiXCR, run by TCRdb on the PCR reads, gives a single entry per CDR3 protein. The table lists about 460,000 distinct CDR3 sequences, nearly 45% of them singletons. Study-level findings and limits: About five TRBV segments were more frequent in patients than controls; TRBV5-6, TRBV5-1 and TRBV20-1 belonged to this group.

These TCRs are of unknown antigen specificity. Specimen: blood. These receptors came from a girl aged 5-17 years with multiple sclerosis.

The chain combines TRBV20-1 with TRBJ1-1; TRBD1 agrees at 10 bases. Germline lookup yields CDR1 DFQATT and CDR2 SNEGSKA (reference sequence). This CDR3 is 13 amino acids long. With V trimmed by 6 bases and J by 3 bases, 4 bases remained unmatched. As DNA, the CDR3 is TGCAGTGCGCGACAGGGGGCGGACACTGAAGCTTTCTTT. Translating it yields CSARQGADTEAFF.

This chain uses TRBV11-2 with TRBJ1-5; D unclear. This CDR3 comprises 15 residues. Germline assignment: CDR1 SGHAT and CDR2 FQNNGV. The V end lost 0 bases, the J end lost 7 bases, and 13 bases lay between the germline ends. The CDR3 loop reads CASSLDRTLGQPQHF. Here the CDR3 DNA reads TGTGCCAGCAGCTTAGATCGGACCCTCGGACAGCCCCAGCATTTT. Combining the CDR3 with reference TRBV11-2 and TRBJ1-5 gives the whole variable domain EAGVAQSPRYKIIEKRQSVAFWCNPISGHATLYWYQQILGQGPKLLIQFQNNGVVDDSQLPKDRFSAERLKGVDSTLKIQPAKLEDSAVYLCASSLDRTLGQPQHFGDGTRLSIL.

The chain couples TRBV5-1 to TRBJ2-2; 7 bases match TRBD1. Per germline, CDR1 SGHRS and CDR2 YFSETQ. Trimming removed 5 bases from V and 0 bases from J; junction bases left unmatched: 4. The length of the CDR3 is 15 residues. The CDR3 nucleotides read TGCGCCAGCAGTCGGGACAGAACGAACACCGGGGAGCTGTTTTTT. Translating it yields CASSRDRTNTGELFF.

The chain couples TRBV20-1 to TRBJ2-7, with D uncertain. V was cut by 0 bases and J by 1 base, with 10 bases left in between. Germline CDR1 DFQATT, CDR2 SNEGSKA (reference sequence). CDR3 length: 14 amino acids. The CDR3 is CSARDQSFSYEQYF. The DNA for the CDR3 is TGCAGTGCTAGAGATCAATCCTTTTCCTACGAGCAGTACTTC.

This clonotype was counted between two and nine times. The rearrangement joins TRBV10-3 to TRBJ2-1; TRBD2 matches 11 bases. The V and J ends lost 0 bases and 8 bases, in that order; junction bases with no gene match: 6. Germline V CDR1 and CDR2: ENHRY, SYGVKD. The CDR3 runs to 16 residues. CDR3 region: CAISESRTSGYYEQFF. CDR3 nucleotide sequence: TGTGCCATCAGTGAGTCCCGGACTAGCGGGTACTATGAGCAGTTCTTC.

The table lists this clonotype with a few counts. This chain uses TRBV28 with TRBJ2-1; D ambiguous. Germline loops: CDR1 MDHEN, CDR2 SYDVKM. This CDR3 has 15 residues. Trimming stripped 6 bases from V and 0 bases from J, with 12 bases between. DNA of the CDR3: TGTGCCAGCAGCCGAGCAGAAAGCTCCTACAATGAGCAGTTCTTC. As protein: CASSRAESSYNEQFF.

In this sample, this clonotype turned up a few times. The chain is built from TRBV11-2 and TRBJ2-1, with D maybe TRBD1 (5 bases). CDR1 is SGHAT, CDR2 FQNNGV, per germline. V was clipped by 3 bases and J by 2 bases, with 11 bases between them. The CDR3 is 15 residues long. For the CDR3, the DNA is TGTGCCAGCAGCTTGTTCCAGGGCCCCTACAATGAGCAGTTCTTC. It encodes CASSLFQGPYNEQFF.

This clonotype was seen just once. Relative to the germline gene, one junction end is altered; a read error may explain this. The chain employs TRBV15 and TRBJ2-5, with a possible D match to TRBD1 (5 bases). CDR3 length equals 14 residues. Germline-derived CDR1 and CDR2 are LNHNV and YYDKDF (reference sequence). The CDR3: CAISRDPGCATQYF. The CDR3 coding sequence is TGTGCCATCAGCAGAGATCCAGGGTGTGCGACCCAGTACTTC.

The chain's CDR3 is CAISESKGGGEQFF. CDR3 DNA sequence: TGTGCCATCAGTGAGTCGAAGGGTGGCGGTGAGCAGTTCTTC. The chain combines TRBV10-3 with TRBJ2-1; no clear D. V lost 0 bases, J lost 9 bases, and 12 bases lay in between. The CDR3 totals 14 residues. Germline lookup yields CDR1 ENHRY and CDR2 SYGVKD.

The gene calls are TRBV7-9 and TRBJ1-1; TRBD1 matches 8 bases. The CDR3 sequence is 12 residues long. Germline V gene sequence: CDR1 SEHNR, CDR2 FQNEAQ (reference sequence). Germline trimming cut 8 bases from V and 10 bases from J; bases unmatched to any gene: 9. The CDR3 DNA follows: TGTGCCAGCGAGGGGCAGGGGGCGCGAGCTTTCTTT. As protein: CASEGQGARAFF.

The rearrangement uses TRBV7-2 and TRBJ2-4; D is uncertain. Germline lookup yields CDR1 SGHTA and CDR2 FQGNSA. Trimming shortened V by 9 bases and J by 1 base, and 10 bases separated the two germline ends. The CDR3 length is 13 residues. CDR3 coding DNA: TGTGCCAGTGTCAAGGCGGCCAAAAACATTCAGTACTTC. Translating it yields CASVKAAKNIQYF.

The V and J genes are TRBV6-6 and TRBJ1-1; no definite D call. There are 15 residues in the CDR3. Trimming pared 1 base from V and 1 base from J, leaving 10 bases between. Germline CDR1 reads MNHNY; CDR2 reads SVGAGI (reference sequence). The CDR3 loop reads CASSYYLGSNTEAFF. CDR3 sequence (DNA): TGTGCCAGCAGTTACTATCTGGGGTCGAACACTGAAGCTTTCTTT.

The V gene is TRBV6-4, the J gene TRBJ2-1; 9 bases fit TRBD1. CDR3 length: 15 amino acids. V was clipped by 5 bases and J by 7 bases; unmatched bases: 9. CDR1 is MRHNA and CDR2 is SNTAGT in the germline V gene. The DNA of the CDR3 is TGTGCCAGCAGTCCGACAGGGGGGTCGTGGAATGAGCAGTTCTTC. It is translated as CASSPTGGSWNEQFF.

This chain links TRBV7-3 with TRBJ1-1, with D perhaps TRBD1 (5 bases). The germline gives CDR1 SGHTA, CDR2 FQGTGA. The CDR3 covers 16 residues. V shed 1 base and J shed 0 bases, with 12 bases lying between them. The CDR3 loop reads CASSLNGQGLNTEAFF. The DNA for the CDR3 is TGTGCCAGCAGCTTAAACGGCCAGGGCCTGAACACTGAAGCTTTCTTT.

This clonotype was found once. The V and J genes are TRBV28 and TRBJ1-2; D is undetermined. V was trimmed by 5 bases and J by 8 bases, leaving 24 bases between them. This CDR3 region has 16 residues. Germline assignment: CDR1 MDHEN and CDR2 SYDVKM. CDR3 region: CASSPSRPGSHHGYTF. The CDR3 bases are TGTGCCAGCAGTCCTTCCCGCCCCGGCAGCCACCACGGCTACACCTTC.

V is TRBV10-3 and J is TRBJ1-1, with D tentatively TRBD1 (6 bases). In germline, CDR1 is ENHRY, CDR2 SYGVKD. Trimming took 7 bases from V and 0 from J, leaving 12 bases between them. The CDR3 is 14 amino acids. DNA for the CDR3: TGTGCCATCACTACAGGGCCACTGAACACTGAAGCTTTCTTT. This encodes CAITTGPLNTEAFF.

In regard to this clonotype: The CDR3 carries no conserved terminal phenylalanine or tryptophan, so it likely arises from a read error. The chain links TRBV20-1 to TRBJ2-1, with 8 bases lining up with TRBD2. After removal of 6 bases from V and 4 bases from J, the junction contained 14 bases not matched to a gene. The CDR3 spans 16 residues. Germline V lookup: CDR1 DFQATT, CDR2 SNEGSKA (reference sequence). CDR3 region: CSAPRLRGGDYNEQFL. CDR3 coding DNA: TGCAGTGCACCCCGTTTACGGGGGGGAGATTACAATGAGCAGTTCTTA.

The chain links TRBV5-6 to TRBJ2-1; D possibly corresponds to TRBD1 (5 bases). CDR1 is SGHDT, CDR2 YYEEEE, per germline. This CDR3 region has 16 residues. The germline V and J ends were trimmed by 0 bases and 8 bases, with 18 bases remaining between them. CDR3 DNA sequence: TGTGCCAGCAGCTTGGCTGACGATGGGTCACAGGATGAGCAGTTCTTC. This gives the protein CASSLADDGSQDEQFF.

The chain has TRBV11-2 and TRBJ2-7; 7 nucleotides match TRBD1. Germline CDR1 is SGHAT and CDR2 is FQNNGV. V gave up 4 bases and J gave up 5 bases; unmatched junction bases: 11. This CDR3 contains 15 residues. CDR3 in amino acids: CASSSPDRMINEQYF. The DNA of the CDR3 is TGTGCCAGCAGCTCCCCGGACAGGATGATAAACGAGCAGTACTTC.

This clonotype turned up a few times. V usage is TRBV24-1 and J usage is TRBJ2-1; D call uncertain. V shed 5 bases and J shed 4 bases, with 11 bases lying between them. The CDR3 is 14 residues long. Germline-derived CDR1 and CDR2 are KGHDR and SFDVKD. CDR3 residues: CATSGASIYNEQFF. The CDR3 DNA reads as TGTGCCACCAGTGGGGCTTCTATTTACAATGAGCAGTTCTTC.

CDR3 sequence: CASSEGRASGEKLFF. CDR3 in DNA: TGCGCCAGCAGTGAAGGACGAGCGTCTGGGGAAAAACTGTTTTTT. The chain employs TRBV10-2 and TRBJ1-4; D is undetermined. The CDR3 is made up of 15 amino acids. Trimming shortened V by 3 bases and J by 8 bases, and 16 bases separated the two germline ends. CDR1 WSHSY and CDR2 SAAADI come from the germline V gene.

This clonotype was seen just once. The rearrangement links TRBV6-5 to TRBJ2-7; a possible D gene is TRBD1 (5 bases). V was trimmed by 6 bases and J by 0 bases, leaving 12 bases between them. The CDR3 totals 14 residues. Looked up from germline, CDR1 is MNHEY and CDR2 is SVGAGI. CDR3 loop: CASRRLQDSYEQYF. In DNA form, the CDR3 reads TGTGCCAGCAGGAGATTACAGGACTCCTACGAGCAGTACTTC.

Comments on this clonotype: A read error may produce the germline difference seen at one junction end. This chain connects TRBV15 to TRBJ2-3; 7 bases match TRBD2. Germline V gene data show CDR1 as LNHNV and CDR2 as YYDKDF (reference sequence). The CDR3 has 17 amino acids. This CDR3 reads CATSGDYPTREKDTQYF. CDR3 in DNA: TGTGCCACCAGCGGAGATTACCCCACGCGGGAGAAAGATACGCAGTATTTT.

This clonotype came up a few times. In DNA, the CDR3 is TGTGCCAGCAGTTTACCTACCCCGGGCGGCGACACTGAAGCTTTCTTT. Translation: CASSLPTPGGDTEAFF. The V call is TRBV12-3 or TRBV12-4, the J call TRBJ1-1; D uncertain. The CDR3 is 16 residues long. V dropped 2 bases and J dropped 3 bases, with 16 bases sitting between them.

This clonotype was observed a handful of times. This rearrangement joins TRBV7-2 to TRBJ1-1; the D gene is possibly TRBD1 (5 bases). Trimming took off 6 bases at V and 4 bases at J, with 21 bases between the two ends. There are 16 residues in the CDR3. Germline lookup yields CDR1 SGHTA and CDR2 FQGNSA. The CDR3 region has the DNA TGTGCCAGCAGACGGCAGAGCGACGGGGCCGGCACTGAAGCTTTCTTT. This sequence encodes CASRRQSDGAGTEAFF. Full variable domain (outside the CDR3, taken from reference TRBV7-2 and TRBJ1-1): GAGVSQSPSNKVTEKGKDVELRCDPISGHTALYWYRQSLGQGLEFLIYFQGNSAPDKSGLPSDRFSAERTGGSVSTLTIQRTQQEDSAVYLCASRRQSDGAGTEAFFGQGTRLTVV.

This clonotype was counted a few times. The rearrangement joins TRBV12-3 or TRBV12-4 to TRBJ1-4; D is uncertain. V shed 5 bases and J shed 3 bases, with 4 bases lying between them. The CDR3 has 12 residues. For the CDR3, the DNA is TGTGCCAGCAGTCGTTCTAATGAAAAACTGTTTTTT. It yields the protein CASSRSNEKLFF.

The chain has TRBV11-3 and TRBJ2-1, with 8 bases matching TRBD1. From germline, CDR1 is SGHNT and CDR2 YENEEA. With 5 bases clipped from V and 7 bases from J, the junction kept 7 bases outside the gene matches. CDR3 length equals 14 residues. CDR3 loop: CASSLTGGRNEQFF. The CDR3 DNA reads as TGTGCCAGCAGCCTAACAGGGGGGAGAAATGAGCAGTTCTTC.

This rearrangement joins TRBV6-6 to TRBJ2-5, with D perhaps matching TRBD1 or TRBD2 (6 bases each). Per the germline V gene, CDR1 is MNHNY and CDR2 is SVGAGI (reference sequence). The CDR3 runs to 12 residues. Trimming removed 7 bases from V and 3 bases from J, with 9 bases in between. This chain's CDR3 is CASNREEETQYF. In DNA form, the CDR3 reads TGTGCCAGCAACAGGGAGGAAGAGACCCAGTACTTC.

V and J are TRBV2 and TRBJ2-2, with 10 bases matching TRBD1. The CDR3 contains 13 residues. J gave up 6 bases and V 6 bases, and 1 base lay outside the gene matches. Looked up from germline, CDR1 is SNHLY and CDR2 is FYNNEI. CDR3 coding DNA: TGTGCCAGCAGCGGGACAGGGGCCGGGGAGCTGTTTTTT. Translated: CASSGTGAGELFF.

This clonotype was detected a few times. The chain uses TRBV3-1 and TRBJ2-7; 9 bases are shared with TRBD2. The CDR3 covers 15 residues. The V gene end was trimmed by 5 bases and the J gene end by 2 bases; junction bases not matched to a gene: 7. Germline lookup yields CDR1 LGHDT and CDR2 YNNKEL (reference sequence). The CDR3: CASSTRTSETYEQYF. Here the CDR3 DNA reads TGTGCCAGCAGCACCCGGACTAGCGAGACCTACGAGCAGTACTTC.

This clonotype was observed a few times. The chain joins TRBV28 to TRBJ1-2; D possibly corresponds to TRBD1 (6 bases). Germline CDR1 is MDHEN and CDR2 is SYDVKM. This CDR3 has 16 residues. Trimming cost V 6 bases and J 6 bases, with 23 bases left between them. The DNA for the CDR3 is TGTGCCAGCAGCCTTACGGGGGGCGCCGAGATGAATGGCTACACCTTC. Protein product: CASSLTGGAEMNGYTF.

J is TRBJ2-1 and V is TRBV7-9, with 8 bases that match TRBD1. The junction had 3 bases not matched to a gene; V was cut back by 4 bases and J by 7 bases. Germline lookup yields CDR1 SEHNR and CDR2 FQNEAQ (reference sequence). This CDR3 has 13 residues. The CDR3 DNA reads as TGTGCCAGCAGCTCAGGGGGCTGGAATGAGCAGTTCTTC. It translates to CASSSGGWNEQFF.